These 21 T cell receptor beta chains came from one sample sequenced in a study of tumor-infiltrating lymphocytes in primary liver carcinoma (dated by TCRdb to about 2017). Total RNA and DNA were co-extracted without cell sorting from roughly 20-30 mg of bulk tissue using the AllPrep DNA/RNA mini kit. Instrument used: Illumina HiSeq 2500. Using a constant-region primer and ProtoScript II reverse transcriptase, TCRbeta-specific cDNA was reverse-transcribed from 400 to 550 ng total RNA. Construction of the TCRbeta libraries relied on three nested rounds of multiplex PCR, following a slightly modified ARM-PCR procedure. The first two PCR rounds used multiplex TRBV1-TRBV30 forward primers with a Cbeta reverse primer, each for roughly 10 cycles. TCRdb handled the public reads itself, with Q25 trimming in fastp and clone calling in MiXCR, and kept productive beta chains. One record per CDR3 amino acid sequence lists the most common genes and DNA. This sample gives more than 55,000 distinct CDR3 sequences in total; 60% to 85% of them show up just once. The ten largest clones take up around 57% of the sample.

The sequencing input was liver tumor tissue from sampling region 2. The cell subset or site label corresponds to: tumor region T2, inferior pole. The receptors originated from a man aged 40-50 years with primary liver carcinoma and hepatitis B virus infection.

As regards this clonotype: This is likely a read error, given that the CDR3 carries no conserved phenylalanine or tryptophan at its end. The V call is TRBV11-2, the J call TRBJ2-5; 8 nucleotides agree with TRBD2. Germline V lookup: CDR1 SGHAT, CDR2 FQNNGV. The CDR3 has 16 amino acids. Here the CDR3 DNA reads TGTGTCAGCAGCCAGACTCCTGGCGGGGGGAAAGAGATCCAGTACATC. Its translation is CVSSQTPGGGKEIQYI.

A remark on this clonotype: This may be a read error: a much more frequent sequence differs by one nucleotide. The J gene is TRBJ1-1, the V gene TRBV6-6; 10 bases match TRBD1. This CDR3 contains 14 residues. CDR1 is MNHNY, CDR2 SVGAGI, per germline (reference sequence). The chain's CDR3 is CANSGTGVRTEAFF. The CDR3, as DNA: TGTGCCAACAGTGGGACAGGGGTAAGGACTGAAGCTTTCTTT.

Details on this clonotype: It is likely a read error, because the conserved phenylalanine at the end of the CDR3 is missing. The V call is TRBV11-3, the J call TRBJ1-5; perhaps TRBD1 as D (5 bases). Germline CDR1 reads SGHNT; CDR2 reads YENEEA. The CDR3 contains 15 residues. For the CDR3, the DNA is TGTGCCAGCAGTTTAGATCTGGGGGTGGCTCAGCCCCAGCATTTG. Its translation: CASSLDLGVAQPQHL.

Concerning this clonotype: A junction end diverges from the germline sequence, so it may reflect a read error. For the CDR3, the DNA is TGTGCCAGCAGCGCTTATAACGGGGGGACAAGTGAGCAGTATTTC. Its protein is CASSAYNGGTSEQYF. This chain uses TRBV7-2 with TRBJ2-7; TRBD2 is a possible D gene (7 bases). The CDR3 has 15 amino acids. The germline V gene has CDR1 SGHTA and CDR2 FQGNSA.

To note about this clonotype: At one end, the junction sequence differs from germline, possibly due to a read error. The J gene is TRBJ2-1, the V gene TRBV7-8, with 10 nucleotides matching TRBD2. Germline V gene data show CDR1 as SGHVS and CDR2 as FQNEAQ. This CDR3 contains 16 residues. In DNA, the CDR3 is TGTACCAGCAGCTTATTTGTGACTAGCGGGTACAATGAGCAGTTCTTC. Amino acids: CTSSLFVTSGYNEQFF.

The rearrangement links TRBV29-1 to TRBJ2-5, with D perhaps TRBD1 (6 bases). CDR1 and CDR2 from the germline V gene are SQVTM and ANQGSEA. There are 11 residues in the CDR3. The DNA for the CDR3 is TGCAACGTCGTGACCGGGACATCAAGGTACTTC. Translation: CNVVTGTSRYF.

With regard to this clonotype: Here the CDR3 omits its conserved ending phenylalanine or tryptophan, so a read error is the likely source. The rearrangement links TRBV29-1 to TRBJ2-7, with D perhaps assigned TRBD1 or TRBD2 (5 bases each). Germline CDR1 is SQVTM and CDR2 is ANQGSEA. The CDR3 covers 15 residues. V was shortened by 4 bases and J by 2 bases, with 18 bases between the two germline ends. This CDR3 reads CSVASGWGMPYEQYI. The CDR3 coding sequence is TGCAGCGTTGCGAGTGGATGGGGGATGCCCTACGAGCAGTACATC.

A note on this clonotype: A much larger clone differs by one base, so this may be a read error. This rearrangement joins TRBV7-9 to TRBJ2-3; no clear D. This CDR3 is 14 amino acids long. Germline CDR1 is SEHNR and CDR2 is FQNEAQ (reference sequence). The CDR3 here is CATLPNVYTDTQYF. CDR3 bases: TGTGCAACCCTACCAAACGTCTACACAGATACGCAGTATTTT.

With respect to this clonotype: Because the CDR3 is missing its conserved closing phenylalanine or tryptophan, this is likely a read error. Because the CDR3's place on the DNA is in doubt, the DNA is left out and the CDR3 is given as listed by TCRdb. This chain joins TRBV6-1 and TRBJ2-7; the DNA was not compared with TRBD2, the D call given in the table. The CDR3 has 14 residues if both end residues are counted. Looked up from germline, CDR1 is MNHNS and CDR2 is SASEGT. CDR3 sequence reads: CASSAGLAGYEQYL.

To note about this clonotype: At one of its ends the junction is not consistent with the germline gene, which may arise from a read error. The CDR3 DNA reads TGCGCCAGGAGCCAAGAGGCGGGGGTCGAGCAGTTCTTC. Its protein is CARSQEAGVEQFF. The chain links TRBV4-3 to TRBJ2-1; the match to TRBD2 covers 7 bases. Germline CDR1 and CDR2: LGHNA and YSLEER. The CDR3 sequence is 13 residues long.

The genes are TRBV10-3 and TRBJ2-3; no definite D call. V lost 11 bases and J lost 6, with 18 bases in between. This CDR3 is built from 13 residues. CDR1 and CDR2 (germline): ENHRY, SYGVKD. The CDR3 reads CASHLLATDTQYF. The CDR3 nucleotides read TGTGCCTCGCACCTTCTGGCGACGGATACGCAGTATTTT.

Concerning this clonotype: Germline and junction disagree at one end, which may indicate a read error. This chain joins TRBV5-5 and TRBJ2-5; tentative D call: TRBD2 (5 bases). The CDR3 extends over 15 amino acids. CDR1 is SGHKS, CDR2 YYEKEE, per germline (reference sequence). The CDR3 reads CANSLIPRAQKTQYF. The CDR3 nucleotides read TGTGCCAACAGCTTGATTCCGAGGGCCCAGAAGACCCAGTACTTC. The full variable domain, in which reference TRBV5-5 and TRBJ2-5 provide the parts outside the CDR3, is DAGVTQSPTHLIKTRGQQVTLRCSPISGHKSVSWYQQVLGQGPQFIFQYYEKEERGRGNFPDRFSARQFPNYSSELNVNALLLGDSALYLCANSLIPRAQKTQYFGPGTRLLVL.

This clonotype was seen once. This chain uses TRBV10-3 with TRBJ1-1; D is undetermined. V was clipped by 1 base and J by 7 bases, with 16 bases between them. Germline V gene lookup returns CDR1 ENHRY and CDR2 SYGVKD. The CDR3 has 15 residues. The CDR3 bases are TGTGCCATCAGTGAGTACCCAGGATCGAACGTTGAAGCTTTCTTT. It is translated as CAISEYPGSNVEAFF.

Comment on this clonotype: The junction does not match germline at one end; this may be a read error. V is TRBV5-1 and J is TRBJ2-3; 8 positions match TRBD1. Germline CDR1 reads SGHRS; CDR2 reads YFSETQ. The CDR3 length is 20 residues. This CDR3 reads CASILSGGGPALPSTATQYF. The CDR3 nucleotides read TGCGCCAGCATACTTTCAGGGGGCGGCCCTGCGCTGCCTAGCACAGCTACGCAGTATTTT. The variable domain in full, completed from reference TRBV5-1 and TRBJ2-3, reads KAGVTQTPRYLIKTRGQQVTLSCSPISGHRSVSWYQQTPGQGLQFLFEYFSETQRNKGNFPGRFSGRQFSNSRSEMNVSTLELGDSALYLCASILSGGGPALPSTATQYFGPGTRLTVL.

As concerns this clonotype: The junction shows a germline mismatch at one end, possibly a read error. The rearrangement joins TRBV4-1 to TRBJ2-1; weak D call: TRBD1 (5 bases). This CDR3 comprises 13 residues. CDR1 is MGHRA, CDR2 YSYEKL, per germline. The CDR3 DNA follows: TGCGCCAGAAGCCCCTTCAGGGACAATGAGCAGTTCTTC. It is translated as CARSPFRDNEQFF.

V and J are TRBV12-3 or TRBV12-4 and TRBJ2-1; D ambiguous. V lost 3 bases to trimming and J lost 10 bases, with 13 bases between them. The CDR3 totals 13 residues. The CDR3 region is CASSFELRKEQFF. The CDR3 region has the DNA TGTGCCAGCAGTTTCGAGCTCCGGAAGGAGCAGTTCTTC.

With respect to this clonotype: As the CDR3 is not closed by the conserved phenylalanine or tryptophan, this likely results from a read error. The limits of the CDR3 on the DNA are not certain, so only TCRdb's listed CDR3 is given. This chain uses TRBV10-3 with TRBJ2-2; the D call TRBD1 from the table was never checked on the DNA. Including both end residues, the CDR3 is 14 amino acids long. CDR1 is ENHRY and CDR2 is SYGVKD in the germline V gene. The CDR3 sequence is CGIRERDDTGELFL.

Points on this clonotype: In this CDR3 the conserved last residue, phenylalanine or tryptophan, is missing, so a read error is likely. The chain uses TRBV29-1 and TRBJ2-7, with D perhaps TRBD2 (6 bases). CDR3 length: 13 residues. V shed 6 bases and J shed 7 bases, with 19 bases lying between them. Germline V CDR1 and CDR2: SQVTM, ANQGSEA. CDR3 amino acids: CSVTGTHGGEQYS. The CDR3 region has the DNA TGCAGCGTCACCGGGACTCATGGGGGTGAGCAGTACTCC.

The chain links TRBV5-1 to TRBJ2-2, with TRBD2 matching over 8 bases. J was trimmed by 5 bases and V by 8 bases; bases with no gene match: 14. The CDR3 consists of 16 residues. Germline V gives CDR1 SGHRS, CDR2 YFSETQ. This CDR3 reads CASNPTGRAITGELFF. In nucleotides, the CDR3 is TGCGCCAGTAACCCCACCGGGAGGGCCATTACCGGGGAGCTGTTTTTT. The full variable domain, in which reference TRBV5-1 and TRBJ2-2 provide the parts outside the CDR3, is KAGVTQTPRYLIKTRGQQVTLSCSPISGHRSVSWYQQTPGQGLQFLFEYFSETQRNKGNFPGRFSGRQFSNSRSEMNVSTLELGDSALYLCASNPTGRAITGELFFGEGSRLTVL.

This clonotype came up many times. V usage is TRBV4-1 and J usage is TRBJ2-1; D call uncertain. Trimming left V 0 bases short and J 4 bases short, with 7 bases between. The CDR3 runs 14 residues. The germline V gene has CDR1 MGHRA and CDR2 YSYEKL. CDR3 amino acids: CASSQENIYNEQFF. The CDR3 DNA sequence: TGCGCCAGCAGCCAAGAGAATATATACAATGAGCAGTTCTTC.

This clonotype was seen only once. The V gene is TRBV6-1, the J gene TRBJ1-3; D not certain. The CDR3 has 16 residues. CDR1 MNHNS and CDR2 SASEGT come from the germline V gene. CDR3 bases: TGTGCTAGAACCCCCTTTAGTTCCCTCTGTGGAAACACCATATATTTT. Its protein product is CARTPFSSLCGNTIYF.